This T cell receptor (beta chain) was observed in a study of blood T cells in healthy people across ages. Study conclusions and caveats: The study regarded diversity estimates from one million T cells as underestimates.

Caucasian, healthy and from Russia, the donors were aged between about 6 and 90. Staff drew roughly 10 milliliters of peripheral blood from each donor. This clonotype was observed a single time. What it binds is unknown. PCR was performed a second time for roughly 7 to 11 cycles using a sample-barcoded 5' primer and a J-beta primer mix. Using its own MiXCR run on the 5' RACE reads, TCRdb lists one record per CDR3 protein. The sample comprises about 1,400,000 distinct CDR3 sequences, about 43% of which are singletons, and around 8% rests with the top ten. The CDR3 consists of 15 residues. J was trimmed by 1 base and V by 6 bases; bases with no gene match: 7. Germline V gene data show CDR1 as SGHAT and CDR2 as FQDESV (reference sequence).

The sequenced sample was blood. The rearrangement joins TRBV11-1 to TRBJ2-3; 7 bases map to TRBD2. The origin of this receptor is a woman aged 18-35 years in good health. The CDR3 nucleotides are TGTGCCAGCAGTTTCAGCGGGGACCGCACAGATACGCAGTATTTT. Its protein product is CASSFSGDRTDTQYF. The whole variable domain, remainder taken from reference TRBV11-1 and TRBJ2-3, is EAEVAQSPRYKITEKSQAVAFWCDPISGHATLYWYRQILGQGPELLVQFQDESVVDDSQLPKDRFSAERLKGVDSTLKIQPAELGDSAMYLCASSFSGDRTDTQYFGPGTRLTVL.